This T cell receptor beta chain was found in a study of graft-versus-host responses after intestinal transplantation. Study information: All recipients were given anti-thymocyte globulin induction, and tacrolimus and steroids were then administered for around three years.

This CDR3 has 15 amino acids. Looked up from germline, CDR1 is SGHTA and CDR2 is FQGTGA. V lost 2 bases to trimming and J lost 3 bases; unmatched junction nucleotides: 2. Sequencing was performed with immunoSEQ multiplex PCR; in TCRdb, only in-frame clones are kept and a portion is missing. Of over 85,000 clones listed, 80% to 95% are singletons. With respect to this clone: The target antigen is unknown.

Study results and limitations: Early declines in HvG clones that occurred post-transplant were associated with peak circulating GvH clone levels. The recipient marrow held GvH clones, and some of them showed up first in ileum or blood.

The sequencing here drew on unstimulated CD8+ T cells sorted from spleen or lymph node cells, taken before intestinal transplant. The source is a human donor who received an intestinal transplant. V usage is TRBV7-3 and J usage is TRBJ2-1, with 9 bases that match TRBD2. CDR3 region: CASSLQAGGYNEQFF. The CDR3 DNA reads as TGTGCCAGCAGCTTACAAGCGGGAGGCTACAATGAGCAGTTCTTC.